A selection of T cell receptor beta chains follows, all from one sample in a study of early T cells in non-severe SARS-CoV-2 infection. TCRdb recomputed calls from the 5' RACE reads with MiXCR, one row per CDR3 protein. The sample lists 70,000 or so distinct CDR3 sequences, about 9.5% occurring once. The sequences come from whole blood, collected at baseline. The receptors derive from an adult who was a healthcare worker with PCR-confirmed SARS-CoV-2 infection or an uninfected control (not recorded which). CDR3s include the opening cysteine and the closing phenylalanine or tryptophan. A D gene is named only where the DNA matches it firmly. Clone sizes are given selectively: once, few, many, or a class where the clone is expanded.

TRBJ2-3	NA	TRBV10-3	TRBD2	TGTGCCATCCGGATAGCGGGGAGCACAGATACGCAGTATTTT	CAIRIAGSTDTQYF
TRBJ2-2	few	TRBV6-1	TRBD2	TGTGCCAGCAGCCAGGGACTAGGGTCCACCGGGGAGCTGTTTTTT	CASSQGLGSTGELFF
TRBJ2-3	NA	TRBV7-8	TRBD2	TGTGCCAGCAGCCCCGCTAGCGGATACACAGATACGCAGTATTTT	CASSPASGYTDTQYF
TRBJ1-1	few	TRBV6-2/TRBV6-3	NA	TGTGCCAGCAGTGACGGACAGCTGAACACTGAAGCTTTCTTT	CASSDGQLNTEAFF
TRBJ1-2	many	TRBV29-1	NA	TGCAGCGTTGAAATTTGGCAGGGGAATGGCTACACCTTC	CSVEIWQGNGYTF
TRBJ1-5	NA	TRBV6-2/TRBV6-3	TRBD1	TGTGCCAGCAGCCGATGGGACAGTAGCAATCAGCCCCAGCATTTT	CASSRWDSSNQPQHF
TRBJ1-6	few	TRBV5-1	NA	TGCGCCAGCAGCTTGGAGTCGCAGGAATTATCACCCCTCCACTTT	CASSLESQELSPLHF
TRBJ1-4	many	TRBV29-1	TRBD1	TGCAGCGGATTAGGGACAGGGGCCGCTCCCGGTGAAAAACTGTTTTTT	CSGLGTGAAPGEKLFF
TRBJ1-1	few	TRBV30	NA	TGTGCCTGGAGCCCTCACACTGAAGCTTTCTTT	CAWSPHTEAFF
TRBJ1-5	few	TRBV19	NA	TGTGCCAGTAGTATGGCAGGTCAGCCCCAGCATTTT	CASSMAGQPQHF
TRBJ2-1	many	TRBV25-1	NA	TGTGCCACCCAAAGGGGTTTCAATGAGCAGTTCTTC	CATQRGFNEQFF
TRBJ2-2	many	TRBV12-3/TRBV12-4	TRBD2	TGTGCCAGCACCTTCCCTAGCGGGGTCGCCGGGGAGCTGTTTTTT	CASTFPSGVAGELFF
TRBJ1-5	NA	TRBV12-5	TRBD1	TGTGCTAGTGGTTTATCAGGGGGACAGCAGCCCCAGCATTTT	CASGLSGGQQPQHF
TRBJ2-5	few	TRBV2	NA	TGTGCCAGCAGTGAAACAATCTCGGCTCTAGAGACCCAGTACTTC	CASSETISALETQYF
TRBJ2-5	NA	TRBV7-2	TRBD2	TGTGCCAGCAGCCTCGAGGGTAGCGGGGGCCAAAAGACCCAGTACTTC	CASSLEGSGGQKTQYF
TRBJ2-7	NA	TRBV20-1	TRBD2	TGCAGTGCTAGGGCCGTTAGCGGGGGAGACGAGCAGTACTTC	CSARAVSGGDEQYF
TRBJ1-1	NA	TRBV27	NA	TGTGCCAGCAGACCTACAGGATCAGGGAACACTGAAGCTTTCTTT	CASRPTGSGNTEAFF
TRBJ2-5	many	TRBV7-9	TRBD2	TGTGCCAGCAGCCCCTGGACTAGCGGGGGGTCTCTCGCGACCCAGTACTTC	CASSPWTSGGSLATQYF
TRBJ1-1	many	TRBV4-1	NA	TGCGCCAGCAGCCCTTGGACCGTTATGAACACTGAAGCTTTCTTT	CASSPWTVMNTEAFF
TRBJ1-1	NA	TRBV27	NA	TGTGCCAGCCTATCCGGACAGAGGAACACTGAAGCTTTCTTT	CASLSGQRNTEAFF
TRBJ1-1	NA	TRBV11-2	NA	TGTGCCAGCAGCAAAACGGGACGGCCGAACACTGAAGCTTTCTTT	CASSKTGRPNTEAFF
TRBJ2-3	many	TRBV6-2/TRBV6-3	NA	TGTGCCAGCAGCTACTCCGGTAGTACGACAGGCTGGCATACGCAGTATTTT	CASSYSGSTTGWHTQYF
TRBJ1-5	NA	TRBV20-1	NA	TGCAGTGCTAGGATCGGCGGTAGCAATCAGCCCCAGCATTTT	CSARIGGSNQPQHF
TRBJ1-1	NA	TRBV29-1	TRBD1	TGCAGCGTCCTACAGGGGTGGACTGAAGCTTTCTTT	CSVLQGWTEAFF
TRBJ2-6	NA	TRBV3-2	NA	TGTGCCAGCAGCCCCAGATACGGGGACACTGGGGCCAACGTCCTGACTTTC	CASSPRYGDTGANVLTF
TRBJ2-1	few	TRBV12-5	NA	TGTGCTAGTGGTTTGGTAGTTTTTCTTGACTACAATGAGCAGTTCTTC	CASGLVVFLDYNEQFF
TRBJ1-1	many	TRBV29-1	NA	TGCAGCCCCCCGGGGACGGTGAACACTGAAGCTTTCTTT	CSPPGTVNTEAFF
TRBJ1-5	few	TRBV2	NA	TGTGCCAGCAGAGGGATTAGAAGCAATCAGCCCCAGCATTTT	CASRGIRSNQPQHF
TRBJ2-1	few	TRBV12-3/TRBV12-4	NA	TGTGCCAGCAGTCCGACTAGGGCCTTGGGGAATGAGCAGTTCTTC	CASSPTRALGNEQFF
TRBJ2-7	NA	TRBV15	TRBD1	TGTGCCACCAGCAGATCCTCCGGGACAGGGGCCTACGAGCAGTACTTC	CATSRSSGTGAYEQYF
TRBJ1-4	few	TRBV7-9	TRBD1	TGTGCCAGCAGCTTTACAGGGGGCCCTAATGAAAAACTGTTTTTT	CASSFTGGPNEKLFF
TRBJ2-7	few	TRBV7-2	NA	TGTGCCAGCAGCTCCGGGACACCCAACAGGGAGCAGTACTTC	CASSSGTPNREQYF
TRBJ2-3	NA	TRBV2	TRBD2	TGTGCCAGCAGTACTAGCGGGGGGCCCACAGATACGCAGTATTTT	CASSTSGGPTDTQYF
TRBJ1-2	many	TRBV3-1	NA	TGTGCCAGCAGCGCGACAGGCGGCGGCTACACCTTC	CASSATGGGYTF
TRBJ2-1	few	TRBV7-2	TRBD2	TGTGCCAGCAGCCCCCAGAGGAGCGGGGGGGCCACCTCCTACAATGAGCAGTTCTTC	CASSPQRSGGATSYNEQFF
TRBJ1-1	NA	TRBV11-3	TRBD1	TGTGCCAGCAGCGAGAATTCCGGGACAGAGGGGGCTGAAGCTTTCTTT	CASSENSGTEGAEAFF
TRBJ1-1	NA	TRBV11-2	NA	TGTGCCAGCAGCTTAGGGGTCAGGGGAGAAGCTTTCTTT	CASSLGVRGEAFF
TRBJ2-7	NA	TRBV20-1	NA	TGCAGTGCTAGTGAGGGCAGATCTAGCTCCTACGAGCAGTACTTC	CSASEGRSSSYEQYF
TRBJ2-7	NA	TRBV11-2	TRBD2	TGTGCCAGCAAAACCGGGGGGGGCCACGAGCAGTACTTC	CASKTGGGHEQYF
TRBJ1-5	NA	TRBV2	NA	TGTGCCAGCAGGTATACCGTCCCCCAGCCCCAGCATTTT	CASRYTVPQPQHF
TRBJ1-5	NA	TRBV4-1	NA	TGCGCCAGCAGCCCAGGGGTGATGGGACGGAATCAGCCCCAGCATTTT	CASSPGVMGRNQPQHF
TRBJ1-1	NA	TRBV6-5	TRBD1	TGTGCCAGCAGTCACGATGGACAGGCGGGCACTGAAGCTTTCTTT	CASSHDGQAGTEAFF